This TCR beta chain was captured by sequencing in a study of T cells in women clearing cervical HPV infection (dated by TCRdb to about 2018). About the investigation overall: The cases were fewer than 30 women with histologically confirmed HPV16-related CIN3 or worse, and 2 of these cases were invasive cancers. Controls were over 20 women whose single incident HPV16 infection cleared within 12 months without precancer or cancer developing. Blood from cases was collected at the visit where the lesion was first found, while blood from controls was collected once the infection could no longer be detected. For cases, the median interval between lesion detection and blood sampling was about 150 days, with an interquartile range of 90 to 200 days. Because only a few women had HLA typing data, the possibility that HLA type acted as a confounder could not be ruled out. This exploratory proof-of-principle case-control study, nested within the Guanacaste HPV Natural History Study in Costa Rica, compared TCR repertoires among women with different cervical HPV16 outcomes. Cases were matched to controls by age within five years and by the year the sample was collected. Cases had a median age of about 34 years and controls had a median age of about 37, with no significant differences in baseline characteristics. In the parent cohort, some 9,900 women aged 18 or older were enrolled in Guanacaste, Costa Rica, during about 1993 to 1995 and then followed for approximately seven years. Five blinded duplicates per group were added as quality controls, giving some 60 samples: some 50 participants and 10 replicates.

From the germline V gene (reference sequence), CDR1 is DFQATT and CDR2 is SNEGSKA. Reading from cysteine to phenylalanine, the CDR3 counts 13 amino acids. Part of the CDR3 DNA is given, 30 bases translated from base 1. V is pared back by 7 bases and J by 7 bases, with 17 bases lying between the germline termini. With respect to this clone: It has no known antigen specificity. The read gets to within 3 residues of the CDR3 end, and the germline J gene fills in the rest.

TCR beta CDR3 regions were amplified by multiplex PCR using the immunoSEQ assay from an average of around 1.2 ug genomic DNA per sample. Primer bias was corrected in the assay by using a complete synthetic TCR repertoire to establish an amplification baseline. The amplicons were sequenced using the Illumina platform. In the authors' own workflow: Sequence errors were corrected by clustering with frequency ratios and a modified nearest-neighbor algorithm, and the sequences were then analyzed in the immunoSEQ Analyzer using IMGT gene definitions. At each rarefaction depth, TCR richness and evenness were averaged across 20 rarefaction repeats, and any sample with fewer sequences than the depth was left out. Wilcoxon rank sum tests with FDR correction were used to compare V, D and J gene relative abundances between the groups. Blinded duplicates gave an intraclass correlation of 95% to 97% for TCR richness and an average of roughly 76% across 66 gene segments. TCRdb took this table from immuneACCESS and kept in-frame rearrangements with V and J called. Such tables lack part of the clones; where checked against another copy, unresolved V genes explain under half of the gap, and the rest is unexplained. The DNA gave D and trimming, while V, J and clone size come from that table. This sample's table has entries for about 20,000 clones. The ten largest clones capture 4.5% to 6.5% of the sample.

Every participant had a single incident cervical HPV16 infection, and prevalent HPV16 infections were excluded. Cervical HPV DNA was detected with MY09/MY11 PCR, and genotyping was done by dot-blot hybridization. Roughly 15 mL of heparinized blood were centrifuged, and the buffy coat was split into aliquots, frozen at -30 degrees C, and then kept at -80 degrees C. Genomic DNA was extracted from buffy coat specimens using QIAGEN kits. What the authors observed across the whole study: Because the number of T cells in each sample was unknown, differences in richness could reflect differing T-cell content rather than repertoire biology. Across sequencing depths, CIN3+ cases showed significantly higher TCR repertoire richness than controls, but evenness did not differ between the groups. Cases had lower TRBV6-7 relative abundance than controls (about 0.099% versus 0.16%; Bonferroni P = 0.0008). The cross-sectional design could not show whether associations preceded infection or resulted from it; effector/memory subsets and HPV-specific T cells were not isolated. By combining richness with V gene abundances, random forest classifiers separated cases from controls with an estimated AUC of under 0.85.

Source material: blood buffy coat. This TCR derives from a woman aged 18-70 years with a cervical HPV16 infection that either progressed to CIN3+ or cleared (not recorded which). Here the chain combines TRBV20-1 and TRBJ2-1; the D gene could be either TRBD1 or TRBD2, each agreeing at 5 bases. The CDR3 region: CSVPPPGSNEQFF. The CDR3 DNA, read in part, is TGCAGTGTCCCCCCCCCAGGGAGTAATGAG.